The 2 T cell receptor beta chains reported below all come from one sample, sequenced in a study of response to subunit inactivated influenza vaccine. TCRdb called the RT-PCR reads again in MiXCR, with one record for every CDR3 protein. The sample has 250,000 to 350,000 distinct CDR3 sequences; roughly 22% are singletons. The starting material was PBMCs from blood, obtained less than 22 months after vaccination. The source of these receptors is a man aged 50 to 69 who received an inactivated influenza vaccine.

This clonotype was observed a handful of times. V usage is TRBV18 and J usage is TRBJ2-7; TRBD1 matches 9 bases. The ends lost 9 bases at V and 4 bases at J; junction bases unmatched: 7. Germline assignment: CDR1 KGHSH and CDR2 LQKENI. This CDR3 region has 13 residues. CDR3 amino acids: CASSPGTGYEQYF. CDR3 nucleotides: TGTGCCAGTAGTCCCGGGACAGGGTACGAGCAGTACTTC.

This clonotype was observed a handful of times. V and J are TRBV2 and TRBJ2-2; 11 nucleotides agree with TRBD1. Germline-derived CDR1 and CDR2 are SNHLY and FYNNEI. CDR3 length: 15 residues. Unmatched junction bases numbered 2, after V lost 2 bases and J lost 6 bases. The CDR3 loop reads CASSEQGQGAGELFF. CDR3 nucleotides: TGTGCCAGCAGTGAACAGGGACAGGGGGCCGGGGAGCTGTTTTTT.